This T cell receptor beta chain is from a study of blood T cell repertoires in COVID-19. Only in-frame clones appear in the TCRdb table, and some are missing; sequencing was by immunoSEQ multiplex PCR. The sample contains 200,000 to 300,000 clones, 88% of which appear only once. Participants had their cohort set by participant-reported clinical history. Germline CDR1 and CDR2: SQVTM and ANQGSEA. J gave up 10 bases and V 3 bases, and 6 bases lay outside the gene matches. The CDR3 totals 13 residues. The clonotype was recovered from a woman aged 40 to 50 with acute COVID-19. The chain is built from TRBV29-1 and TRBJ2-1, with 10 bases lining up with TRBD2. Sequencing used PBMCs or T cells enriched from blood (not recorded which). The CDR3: CSVDLLAGDEQFF. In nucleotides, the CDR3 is TGCAGCGTTGACTTGCTAGCGGGAGACGAGCAGTTCTTC.